Each of the 15 T cell receptor beta chains below was sequenced from the same sample in a study of cytomegalovirus exposure and HLA in healthy donors. Clones were sequenced by immunoSEQ multiplex PCR, and TCRdb holds only the in-frame ones, with some missing. The sample records approximately 70,000 clones, 85% to 95% being singletons. The sample comprised PBMCs. These TCRs come from a woman in her late teens or twenties in good health and CMV-seronegative.

The V and J genes are TRBV18 and TRBJ2-2; D is unclear. The ends were cut back, 3 bases at V and 10 bases at J, with 9 bases in the middle. Germline V gives CDR1 KGHSH, CDR2 LQKENI. The CDR3 runs 12 residues. The CDR3 here is CASSPGQAELFF. The CDR3 DNA reads as TGTGCCAGCTCACCTGGCCAGGCGGAGCTGTTTTTT.

The chain carries TRBV10-1 and TRBJ2-2; D unresolved. Germline CDR1 and CDR2: WNHNN and SYGVQD (reference sequence). The germline V and J ends were trimmed by 1 base and 0 bases, with 12 bases remaining between them. The CDR3 contains 17 residues. DNA of the CDR3: TGCGCCAGCAGTGAGTACAGCCTCTACCCGAACACCGGGGAGCTGTTTTTT. Amino acid sequence: CASSEYSLYPNTGELFF.

The chain joins TRBV4-1 to TRBJ2-1; TRBD2 agrees at 10 bases. The junction had 5 bases not matched to a gene; V was cut back by 3 bases and J by 6 bases. Germline CDR1 MGHRA, CDR2 YSYEKL. This CDR3 is 15 amino acids long. CDR3 in DNA: TGCGCCAGCAGCCATACTAGCGGGGAGTTCAATGAGCAGTTCTTC. It yields the protein CASSHTSGEFNEQFF.

The chain combines TRBV4-3 with TRBJ2-7, with D possibly being TRBD1 (6 bases). V was pared by 3 bases and J by 5 bases, with 11 bases between. The germline gives CDR1 LGHNA, CDR2 YSLEER. The CDR3 runs to 13 residues. The CDR3 DNA reads TGCGCCAGCAGCCATACAGGGTCGGACGAGCAGTACTTC. It codes for CASSHTGSDEQYF.

The V and J genes are TRBV10-3 and TRBJ2-2; 13 nucleotides align to TRBD2. CDR1 ENHRY and CDR2 SYGVKD come from the germline V gene. The CDR3 contains 19 residues. V was pared by 5 bases and J by 3 bases, with 12 bases of the junction left unmatched. CDR3: CAISLIMTSGGSDTGELFF. CDR3 DNA: TGTGCCATCAGTCTGATAATGACTAGCGGGGGGTCGGACACCGGGGAGCTGTTTTTT.

The chain is built from TRBV9 and TRBJ2-1; 7 bases are a match to TRBD2. The CDR3 contains 16 residues. V shed 4 bases and J 3 bases; nucleotides not matched to a gene: 10. Per germline, CDR1 SGDLS and CDR2 YYNGEE. The CDR3 spells CASSPQGLAVYNEQFF. CDR3 sequence (DNA): TGTGCCAGCAGCCCCCAAGGGCTAGCGGTCTACAATGAGCAGTTCTTC. Filled out from reference TRBV9 and TRBJ2-1, the complete variable domain reads DSGVTQTPKHLITATGQRVTLRCSPRSGDLSVYWYQQSLDQGLQFLIQYYNGEERAKGNILERFSAQQFPDLHSELNLSSLELGDSALYFCASSPQGLAVYNEQFFGPGTRLTVL.

The rearrangement uses TRBV19 and TRBJ1-5; D is undetermined. This CDR3 spans 15 amino acids. V was clipped by 3 bases and J by 0 bases, with 9 bases between them. Germline V gene sequence: CDR1 LNHDA, CDR2 SQIVND (reference sequence). The CDR3, as DNA: TGTGCCAGTAGTATGAGCCTTGATAGCAATCAGCCCCAGCATTTT. As protein: CASSMSLDSNQPQHF.

The CDR3 sequence is CASSMTSGEETQYF. In DNA form, the CDR3 reads TGTGCCAGTAGTATGACTAGCGGGGAAGAGACCCAGTACTTC. The chain joins TRBV19 to TRBJ2-5; 11 bases are a match to TRBD2. The CDR3 consists of 14 residues. V trimming: 3 bases; J trimming: 3 bases; junction bases outside the gene matches: 0. Germline CDR1 LNHDA, CDR2 SQIVND (reference sequence).

The chain has TRBV5-8 and TRBJ1-6; 9 nucleotides match TRBD1. Germline loops: CDR1 SGHTS, CDR2 YDEGEE. The CDR3 has 16 amino acids. The V segment lost 4 bases and the J segment 3 bases; nucleotides outside the gene matches: 5. This CDR3 is CASSTGGEYYNSPLHF. DNA of the CDR3: TGTGCCAGCAGCACAGGGGGCGAGTACTATAATTCACCCCTCCACTTT. Together with reference TRBV5-8 and TRBJ1-6, the CDR3 gives the full variable domain: EAGVTQSPTHLIKTRGQQATLRCSPISGHTSVYWYQQALGLGLQFLLWYDEGEERNRGNFPPRFSGRQFPNYSSELNVNALELEDSALYLCASSTGGEYYNSPLHFGNGTRLTVT.

The rearrangement links TRBV10-3 to TRBJ2-7, with TRBD2 matching 11 bases. This CDR3 comprises 15 residues. The V segment lost 4 bases and the J segment 3 bases; nucleotides outside the gene matches: 5. Germline CDR1 is ENHRY and CDR2 is SYGVKD. The CDR3, as DNA: TGTGCCATCAGTGGGGGGACTAGCGGTTACTACGAGCAGTACTTC. Amino acid sequence: CAISGGTSGYYEQYF.

The chain combines TRBV6-5 with TRBJ2-1, with a possible D match to TRBD2 (6 bases). This CDR3 has 12 residues. V was shortened by 6 bases and J by 7 bases, with 10 bases between the two germline ends. Looked up from germline, CDR1 is MNHEY and CDR2 is SVGAGI. CDR3 in amino acids: CASSQDYNEQFF. The CDR3 region has the DNA TGTGCCAGCAGCCAGGACTATAATGAGCAGTTCTTC.

This chain uses TRBV6-1 with TRBJ2-2; the D gene is possibly TRBD1 (6 bases). V lost 6 bases, J lost 1 base, and 9 bases lay in between. Germline CDR1 reads MNHNS; CDR2 reads SASEGT. The CDR3 is 14 amino acids. The CDR3, as DNA: TGTGCCAGCAGAAACAGGGAGAACACCGGGGAGCTGTTTTTT. It yields the protein CASRNRENTGELFF.

The chain uses TRBV18 and TRBJ2-2; 7 positions agree with TRBD1. After removal of 6 bases from V and 5 bases from J, the junction contained 9 bases not matched to a gene. This CDR3 has 15 amino acids. Germline V gene data show CDR1 as KGHSH and CDR2 as LQKENI. CDR3 loop: CASSLTGERTGELFF. The CDR3 region has the DNA TGTGCCAGCTCGCTCACAGGGGAAAGGACCGGGGAGCTGTTTTTT. Complete variable domain (other parts from reference TRBV18 and TRBJ2-2): NAGVMQNPRHLVRRRGQEARLRCSPMKGHSHVYWYRQLPEEGLKFMVYLQKENIIDESGMPKERFSAEFPKEGPSILRIQQVVRGDSAAYFCASSLTGERTGELFFGEGSRLTVL.

The V and J genes are TRBV30 and TRBJ2-5; 8 bases match TRBD2. V trimming: 1 base; J trimming: 2 bases; junction bases outside the gene matches: 9. This CDR3 contains 16 residues. Germline V CDR1 and CDR2: GTSNPN, SVGIG (reference sequence). The CDR3 region is CAWSDVSSGPQETQYF. The DNA for the CDR3 is TGTGCCTGGAGTGACGTATCTAGCGGGCCACAAGAGACCCAGTACTTC. Drawing the rest from reference TRBV30 and TRBJ2-5, the complete variable domain is SQTIHQWPATLVQPVGSPLSLECTVEGTSNPNLYWYRQAAGRGLQLLFYSVGIGQISSEVPQNLSASRPQDRQFILSSKKLLLSDSGFYLCAWSDVSSGPQETQYFGPGTRLLVL.

Concerning this clone itself: This same CDR3 is encoded by further DNA sequences in the sample. The chain joins TRBV29-1 to TRBJ1-1; 10 bases line up with TRBD1. V was clipped by 4 bases and J by 4 bases; unmatched bases: 0. Germline V lookup: CDR1 SQVTM, CDR2 ANQGSEA. This CDR3 region has 12 residues. The CDR3 loop is CSVGQGATEAFF. CDR3 nucleotide sequence: TGCAGCGTTGGACAGGGGGCCACTGAAGCTTTCTTT.